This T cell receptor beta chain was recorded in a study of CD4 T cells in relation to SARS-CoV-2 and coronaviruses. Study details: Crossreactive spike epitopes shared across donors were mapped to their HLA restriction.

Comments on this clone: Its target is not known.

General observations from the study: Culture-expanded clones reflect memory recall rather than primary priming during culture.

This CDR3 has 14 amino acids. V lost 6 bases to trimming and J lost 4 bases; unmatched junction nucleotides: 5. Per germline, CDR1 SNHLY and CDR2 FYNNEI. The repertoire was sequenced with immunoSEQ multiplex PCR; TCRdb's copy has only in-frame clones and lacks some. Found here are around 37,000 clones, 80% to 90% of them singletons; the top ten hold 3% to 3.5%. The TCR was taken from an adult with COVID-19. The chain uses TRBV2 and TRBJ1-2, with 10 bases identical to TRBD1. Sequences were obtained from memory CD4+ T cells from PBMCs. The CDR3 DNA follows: TGTGCCAGCAGAGAGGGACAGGGGAGCTATGGCTACACCTTC. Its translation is CASREGQGSYGYTF. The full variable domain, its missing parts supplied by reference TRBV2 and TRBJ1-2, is EPEVTQTPSHQVTQMGQEVILRCVPISNHLYFYWYRQILGQKVEFLVSFYNNEISEKSEIFDDQFSVERPDGSNFTLKIRSTKLEDSAMYFCASREGQGSYGYTFGSGTRLTVV.